This T cell receptor (beta chain) originates from a study of Ad26.COV2.S vaccination and SARS-CoV-2 variants. A word on this clone: What it binds is not known.

General study results and limits: Comparable non-spike TCR breadth was observed in vaccine and placebo recipients.

Losses at the gene ends were 5 bases for V and 6 bases for J; bases not matched to a gene: 7. The CDR3 loop spans 16 amino acids. Germline V gene sequence: CDR1 MDHEN, CDR2 SYDVKM. TCRdb keeps only in-frame clones here, not all; method: immunoSEQ multiplex PCR. The sample records over 110,000 clones, more than 80% being singletons. This chain links TRBV28 with TRBJ2-2; 12 nucleotides line up with TRBD2. This material consisted of peripheral blood, taken after recovery from COVID-19. The source is a human donor who had recovered from COVID-19. The DNA for the CDR3 is TGTGCCAGCAGTCCCCCTAGCGGGGGGGCCTCCGGGGAGCTGTTTTTT. This gives the protein CASSPPSGGASGELFF.